This TCR beta chain was recorded in a study of OX40 agonist ivuxolimab in advanced cancers. Study-wide results and caveats: Among expanded peripheral T cells, antigen specificity went undetermined. People who partly responded at 0.1-3.0 mg/kg had some of the least clonal expansion seen.

CDR1 is LNHDA and CDR2 is SQIVND in the germline V gene (reference sequence). There are 15 residues in the CDR3. V lost 3 bases and J lost 0, with 8 bases in between. TCRdb's table, derived via immunoSEQ multiplex PCR, lists solely in-frame clones and lacks some. This sample has approximately 66,000 clones, with approximately 86% found just once. To note about this clone: The antigen remains unidentified.

The clonotype comes from an adult with an advanced solid tumor such as melanoma, head and neck, liver or kidney cancer. The chain links TRBV19 to TRBJ2-2; D remains ambiguous. Source: CD4+ or CD8+ T cells sorted from blood, taken in a trial of the OX40 agonist ivuxolimab. CDR3 sequence: CASSIGSSNTGELFF. CDR3 in DNA: TGTGCCAGTAGTATCGGCAGTTCGAACACCGGGGAGCTGTTTTTT.